The rows below give T cell receptor beta chains drawn from one sample of a study of control samples from healthy donors and cancer patients. The data were produced by immunoSEQ multiplex PCR, yet TCRdb's version contains in-frame clones alone and is incomplete. The repertoire holds some 130,000 clones, with 80% to 95% as singletons. Sequences were obtained from blood. These TCRs come from a woman in her forties or fifties in good health. CDR3s include the opening cysteine and the closing phenylalanine or tryptophan. The order of the fields is J gene, clone size, D gene, V gene, CDR3 DNA, CDR3 protein. The D gene is left open where the match is weak. The listing skips clone size in some rows; elsewhere it reads once, few, many or a size class.

TRBJ2-3 once TRBD2 TRBV5-4 TGTGCCAGCGGGCGAGGACTAGCGGGAGTGGGCACAGATACGCAGTATTTT CASGRGLAGVGTDTQYF
TRBJ1-6 once TRBD1 TRBV7-9 TGTGCCAGCAGCCCCTCAACAGGGGCAAATTCACCCCTCCACTTT CASSPSTGANSPLHF
TRBJ2-7 - - TRBV10-3 TGTGCCATCAGCCAACCCGGGACGGCTTCCTACGAGCAGTACTTC CAISQPGTASYEQYF
TRBJ2-4 - - TRBV27 TGTGCCAGCAGTTTACCGCCTGGCCCGGGAGCCAAAAACATTCAGTACTTC CASSLPPGPGAKNIQYF
TRBJ2-7 - - TRBV3-1/TRBV3-2 TGTGCCAGCAGCCAGATGATCGAGGTCGACGAGCAGTACTTC CASSQMIEVDEQYF
TRBJ1-1 - - TRBV6-5 TGTGCCAGCAGTTTCAGTAAGAACACTGAAGCTTTCTTT CASSFSKNTEAFF
TRBJ1-6 - TRBD1 TRBV28 TGTGCCAGCAGGATTGGGACAGGGAATTCACCCCTCCACTTT CASRIGTGNSPLHF
TRBJ1-1 - - TRBV5-1 TGCGCCACCACGACGGGCGCGGACACTGAAGCTTTCTTT CATTTGADTEAFF
TRBJ2-2 - - TRBV6-1 TGTGCCAGCAGTGAATTGGGGGACACCGGGGAGCTGTTTTTT CASSELGDTGELFF
TRBJ2-5 - - TRBV7-9 TGTGCCAGCAGCTACAGGGTTGCGGAGACCCAGTACTTC CASSYRVAETQYF
TRBJ2-7 - TRBD2 TRBV5-4 TGTGCCAGCAGCCCCGGACCAGCGGGGTCCGAGCAGTACTTC CASSPGPAGSEQYF
TRBJ1-2 - TRBD1 TRBV12-3/TRBV12-4 TGTGCCAGCAGTTTAGAGGGGGCGTATGGCTACACCTTC CASSLEGAYGYTF
TRBJ2-3 - TRBD1 TRBV6-5 TGTGCCAGCAGGGGACAGGGGTTAGATACGCAGTATTTT CASRGQGLDTQYF
TRBJ1-2 - - TRBV4-2 TGTGCCAGCAGCCAAGAGGGGGGACGCGGAGTGGGCTACACCTTC CASSQEGGRGVGYTF
TRBJ2-3 - - TRBV20-1 TGCAGTGCTAGTGGGGGCGCCGATACGCAGTATTTT CSASGGADTQYF
TRBJ1-1 - - TRBV19 TGTGCCAGTAGGTACAGCTTGAACACTGAAGCTTTCTTT CASRYSLNTEAFF
TRBJ1-4 - - TRBV19 TGTGCCAGTAGTCTGCTCGTGGAAAATGAAAAACTGTTTTTT CASSLLVENEKLFF
TRBJ2-5 - TRBD2 TRBV6-6 TGTGCCAGCAGTCCCCTGACTAGCGGGGGGGCTTTGGAGACCCAGTACTTC CASSPLTSGGALETQYF
TRBJ1-1 - - TRBV4-1 TGCGCCAGCAGCCAAGTACAGGGTTACACTGAAGCTTTCTTT CASSQVQGYTEAFF
TRBJ2-6 once - TRBV27 TGTGCCAGCAGTTTATCTTCTGGGGCCAACGTCCTGACTTTC CASSLSSGANVLTF
TRBJ1-3 - - TRBV25-1 TGTGCCAGCAGTGGGTTCGGACACACCATTAGGGGAAACACCATATATTTT CASSGFGHTIRGNTIYF
TRBJ1-6 few - TRBV2 TGTGCCAGCAGTACAGACAAGAGCGAGAACCACTTT CASSTDKSENHF
TRBJ2-1 - TRBD2 TRBV7-6 TGTGCCAGCAGCTTCTGGCTAGCGGGGAAGGAGGAGCAGTTCTTC CASSFWLAGKEEQFF
TRBJ2-5 - TRBD2 TRBV19 TGTGCCAGTAGCAGGACTAGCGGGGGATCGCAAGAGACCCAGTACTTC CASSRTSGGSQETQYF
TRBJ1-2 few TRBD1 TRBV27 TGTGCCAGCAGTGCGACAGGGGGCTATGGCTACACCTTC CASSATGGYGYTF
TRBJ2-1 - TRBD2 TRBV4-1 TGCGCCAGCAGCCCCGGAGATGGACTAGCGGGAGTTGAAAATCCGGTGCATGAGCAGTTCTTC CASSPGDGLAGVENPVHEQFF
TRBJ1-1 - TRBD1 TRBV5-8 TGTGCCAGCAGCTTGAGGGGGACAGGGAACACTGAAGCTTTCTTT CASSLRGTGNTEAFF
TRBJ2-3 - - TRBV9 TGTGCCAGCAGCGTAGTGTTAGATACGCAGTATTTT CASSVVLDTQYF
TRBJ2-1 - - TRBV20-1 TGCAGTGCCAGCTCCGGGACCAAGCAGTTCTTC CSASSGTKQFF
TRBJ2-1 - TRBD2 TRBV6-2/TRBV6-3 TGTGCCAGCAGTTACTCAAGGGTGACTAGCCGACCAATGGGTGAGCAGTTCTTC CASSYSRVTSRPMGEQFF
TRBJ1-2 - - TRBV5-6 TGTGCCAGCAGCTGGAACAGGGCCGCCTATGGCTACACCTTC CASSWNRAAYGYTF
TRBJ2-5 - TRBD2 TRBV30 TGTGCCTGGAGTAAGGGACTAGCGGGAGAGACCCAGTACTTC CAWSKGLAGETQYF
TRBJ1-4 - - TRBV30 TGTGCCTCAGACGGGGGGGGCCAGATGGAAAAACTGTTTTTT CASDGGGQMEKLFF
TRBJ1-2 - - TRBV28 TGTGCCAGCAGTTTTACGGACAGCCTCTATGGCTACACCTTC CASSFTDSLYGYTF
TRBJ1-5 - - TRBV19 TGTGCCAGTAGTTCGGATAGCAATCAGCCCCAGCATTTT CASSSDSNQPQHF
TRBJ2-7 - TRBD1 TRBV6-4 TGTGCCAGCAGCCGGGACAGGGGTTACGAGCAGTACTTC CASSRDRGYEQYF
TRBJ2-1 - TRBD1 TRBV19 TGTGCCAGTAGTATAGACAAGACCGGGACAGGGGCTCACAATGAGCAGTTCTTC CASSIDKTGTGAHNEQFF
TRBJ1-5 few TRBD1 TRBV18 TGTGCCAGCTCACACGGGACAGGGGGCGCGGGGCAGCCCCAGCATTTT CASSHGTGGAGQPQHF
TRBJ2-1 - TRBD2 TRBV29-1 TGCAGCGTACCGCTAGCGGGAGTTTCCAATGAGCAGTTCTTC CSVPLAGVSNEQFF
TRBJ2-5 - TRBD2 TRBV24-1 TGTGCCACCAGTGACCGACTAGCGGGGGAGACCCAGTACTTC CATSDRLAGETQYF
TRBJ2-7 - TRBD1 TRBV2 TGTGCCAGCCGGGACAGGGGAAAGAACGAGCAGTACTTC CASRDRGKNEQYF
TRBJ1-2 - - TRBV18 TGTGCCAGCTCACCGACAGTTGCTAACTATGGCTACACCTTC CASSPTVANYGYTF
TRBJ1-1 - - TRBV11-2 TGTGCCAGCAGCTTGTCACGTGGAGAAGCTTTCTTT CASSLSRGEAFF
TRBJ2-5 few TRBD1 TRBV4-1 TGCGCCAGCAGCCCTTTACCGGGACAGGGGGTGAGAGAGACCCAGTACTTC CASSPLPGQGVRETQYF
TRBJ1-2 - - TRBV27 TGTGCCAGCAGTTTCAAGGGTGATGGCTACACCTTC CASSFKGDGYTF
TRBJ1-1 - - TRBV10-1 TGCGCCAGCAGTGACCCCGGACGGGGAGCTTTCTTT CASSDPGRGAFF
TRBJ2-1 - TRBD2 TRBV3-1/TRBV3-2 TGTGCCAGCAGTTCACTAGCGGGGGGGATCTACAATGAGCAGTTCTTC CASSSLAGGIYNEQFF
TRBJ2-2 - TRBD2 TRBV5-1 TGCGCCAGCAGCTCCGTGGCGGGGGCGAACACCGGGGAGCTGTTTTTT CASSSVAGANTGELFF
TRBJ1-1 - - TRBV11-3 TGTGCCAGCAGCTTAGCCAGGCCGAGAGCCCCACCCCACAACACTGAAGCTTTCTTT CASSLARPRAPPHNTEAFF